Each of the 20 T cell receptor beta chains below was sequenced from the same sample in a study of T cells after yellow fever vaccination. One entry per CDR3 protein results from TCRdb running MiXCR on the 5' RACE reads. This sample yields hundreds of thousands of distinct CDR3 sequences, of which roughly 13% are seen a single time; roughly 13% belongs to the top ten. The material was PBMCs, obtained on the day of the yellow fever booster vaccination. These TCRs come from a man younger than 40 who received the YFV17D yellow fever vaccine.

The rearrangement joins TRBV12-3 or TRBV12-4 to TRBJ2-2, with D tentatively TRBD1 (7 bases). The CDR3 is made up of 15 amino acids. Trimming took 6 bases from V and 6 from J, leaving 17 bases between them. CDR3 sequence (DNA): TGTGCCAGCAGCCCGCCGACAGGGAGGCCCGGGGAGCTGTTTTTT. It is translated as CASSPPTGRPGELFF.

Only a few counts were recorded for this clonotype. V gene TRBV5-1 combines with J gene TRBJ2-1, with TRBD2 matching over 9 bases. Germline V lookup: CDR1 SGHRS, CDR2 YFSETQ. The CDR3 contains 15 residues. The junction had 4 bases not matched to a gene; V was cut back by 0 bases and J by 6 bases. This CDR3 is CASSLEAGGPNEQFF. The CDR3 DNA is TGCGCCAGCAGCTTGGAAGCGGGAGGCCCCAATGAGCAGTTCTTC.

This clonotype was observed a few times. The V call is TRBV5-6, the J call TRBJ2-1; no firm D call. CDR3 length equals 11 residues. The germline CDR1 and CDR2 sequences are SGHDT and YYEEEE. Trimming left V 4 bases short and J 7 bases short, with 6 bases between. Written as DNA, the CDR3 is TGTGCCAGCAGCGAGCTTAATGAGCAGTTCTTC. Its protein product is CASSELNEQFF.

The chain has TRBV5-1 and TRBJ2-3, with 7 bases that match TRBD2. V lost 0 bases, J lost 4 bases, and 5 bases stayed unmatched. The CDR3 contains 15 residues. Germline V lookup: CDR1 SGHRS, CDR2 YFSETQ. The CDR3 here is CASSLEASGADTQYF. Written as DNA, the CDR3 is TGCGCCAGCAGCTTGGAGGCAAGCGGGGCAGATACGCAGTATTTT.

This clonotype was observed many times. The V gene is TRBV20-1, the J gene TRBJ2-1; 7 bases map to TRBD2. The junction had 6 bases not matched to a gene; V was cut back by 3 bases and J by 7 bases. This CDR3 spans 13 amino acids. The germline gives CDR1 DFQATT, CDR2 SNEGSKA (reference sequence). Here the CDR3 DNA reads TGCAGTGCTAGGGGGCGGGAGTCTAATGAGCAGTTCTTC. Protein sequence: CSARGRESNEQFF.

The J gene is TRBJ1-1, the V gene TRBV7-2; D remains ambiguous. The CDR3 length is 13 residues. Germline V gene lookup returns CDR1 SGHTA and CDR2 FQGNSA. Trimming pared 5 bases from V and 1 base from J, leaving 8 bases between. CDR3 sequence (DNA): TGTGCCAGCAGCCTACACCAGAACACTGAAGCTTTCTTT. This codes for CASSLHQNTEAFF.

The gene calls are TRBV5-1 and TRBJ2-1; D is possibly TRBD2 (5 bases). V was shortened by 3 bases and J by 10 bases, with 20 bases between the two germline ends. Germline loops: CDR1 SGHRS, CDR2 YFSETQ. This CDR3 contains 15 residues. The CDR3 here is CASSSLGLNEGEQFF. The DNA for the CDR3 is TGCGCCAGCAGCTCCCTAGGGTTAAACGAGGGAGAGCAGTTCTTC. Filled out from reference TRBV5-1 and TRBJ2-1, the complete variable domain reads KAGVTQTPRYLIKTRGQQVTLSCSPISGHRSVSWYQQTPGQGLQFLFEYFSETQRNKGNFPGRFSGRQFSNSRSEMNVSTLELGDSALYLCASSSLGLNEGEQFFGPGTRLTVL.

The chain employs TRBV7-2 and TRBJ2-5; D assignment may be TRBD1 or TRBD2 (6 bases each). The length of the CDR3 is 16 residues. Per the germline V gene, CDR1 is SGHTA and CDR2 is FQGNSA. V was shortened by 7 bases and J by 0 bases, with 18 bases between the two germline ends. The CDR3 nucleotides read TGTGCCAGCACTACCCTAGGGGGGATGTACCAAGAGACCCAGTACTTC. This codes for CASTTLGGMYQETQYF.

The chain joins TRBV16 to TRBJ2-2; D might be TRBD1 (6 bases). V was shortened by 1 base and J by 4 bases, with 10 bases between the two germline ends. Germline CDR1 and CDR2: KGHSY and FQNENV. This CDR3 region has 15 residues. CDR3 region: CASSQFGTLTGELFF. DNA for the CDR3: TGTGCCAGCAGCCAATTTGGGACACTCACCGGGGAGCTGTTTTTT.

Concerning this clonotype itself: The CDR3 does not close with the conserved phenylalanine or tryptophan, likely indicating a read error. J is TRBJ2-3 and V is TRBV7-2, with D perhaps matching TRBD1 (6 bases). CDR1 and CDR2 from the germline V gene are SGHTA and FQGNSA. The length of the CDR3 is 15 residues. V gave up 1 base and J gave up 6 bases, with 14 bases separating them. The CDR3 bases are TGTGCCAGCAGCTTAGTTACAGGGTCGGACGATACGCAGTATATT. This translates into CASSLVTGSDDTQYI.

V and J are TRBV7-2 and TRBJ2-5; a weak D match, TRBD1 (6 bases). The CDR3 loop spans 14 amino acids. Germline assignment: CDR1 SGHTA and CDR2 FQGNSA. V was clipped by 7 bases and J by 5 bases, with 17 bases between them. The CDR3 loop is CASNKGGLVETQYF. DNA of the CDR3: TGTGCCAGCAATAAAGGGGGATTGGTGGAGACCCAGTACTTC. Looking up the rest from reference TRBV7-2 and TRBJ2-5 gives the full variable domain: GAGVSQSPSNKVTEKGKDVELRCDPISGHTALYWYRQSLGQGLEFLIYFQGNSAPDKSGLPSDRFSAERTGGSVSTLTIQRTQQEDSAVYLCASNKGGLVETQYFGPGTRLLVL.

This clonotype was counted between two and nine times. This chain uses TRBV18 with TRBJ1-1; perhaps TRBD1 as D (5 bases). From germline, CDR1 is KGHSH and CDR2 LQKENI. CDR3 length equals 15 residues. V lost 0 bases and J 5 bases, leaving 13 bases between the germline ends. CDR3: CASSPPMGEGTEAFF. DNA of the CDR3: TGTGCCAGCTCACCACCGATGGGGGAGGGGACTGAAGCTTTCTTT.

This clonotype was seen a few times. This rearrangement joins TRBV9 to TRBJ2-7; D possibly corresponds to TRBD2 (6 bases). The V end lost 4 bases, the J end lost 4 bases, and 18 bases lay between the germline ends. Germline CDR1 and CDR2: SGDLS and YYNGEE. The CDR3 spans 15 residues. CDR3: CASSPIGGTGYEQYF. The CDR3 coding sequence is TGTGCCAGCAGCCCCATAGGCGGGACTGGGTACGAGCAGTACTTC.

This clonotype was seen a handful of times. The J gene is TRBJ2-5, the V gene TRBV5-6; TRBD2 agrees at 8 bases. Trimming at V came to 3 bases and at J to 3 bases, leaving 4 bases not matched to a gene. Germline loops: CDR1 SGHDT, CDR2 YYEEEE. The CDR3 loop spans 14 amino acids. CDR3 nucleotide sequence: TGTGCCAGCAGCTCGGCACTAGCGGAAGAGACCCAGTACTTC. Encoded protein: CASSSALAEETQYF.

J is TRBJ2-2 and V is TRBV20-1, with 12 bases fitting TRBD2. This CDR3 has 17 residues. In germline, CDR1 is DFQATT, CDR2 SNEGSKA (reference sequence). V lost 1 base and J lost 9; bases outside the gene matches: 12. In DNA, the CDR3 is TGCAGTGCTAGAGGGAGACTAGCGGGAGTTCCAAGGCGGGAGCTGTTTTTT. Residues: CSARGRLAGVPRRELFF.

The chain joins TRBV3-1 to TRBJ2-1, with a tentative D call TRBD1 (6 bases). Germline-derived CDR1 and CDR2 are LGHDT and YNNKEL (reference sequence). V was clipped by 7 bases and J by 7 bases, with 17 bases between them. The CDR3 runs 14 residues. The CDR3 bases are TGTGCCAGCACCCGAAAGGGGGTCGTTAATGAGCAGTTCTTC. It encodes CASTRKGVVNEQFF.

The V call is TRBV4-3, the J call TRBJ1-6; no firm D call. From germline, CDR1 is LGHNA and CDR2 YSLEER. Trimming removed 4 bases at V and 10 bases at J, with 11 bases between. The CDR3 runs 13 residues. The CDR3 protein is CASSPSAFSPLHF. DNA of the CDR3: TGCGCCAGCAGCCCCAGCGCGTTCTCACCCCTCCACTTT.

The chain carries TRBV6-1 and TRBJ2-1; the match to TRBD2 covers 12 bases. Germline CDR1 is MNHNS and CDR2 is SASEGT. CDR3 length equals 13 residues. V trimming: 6 bases; J trimming: 9 bases; junction bases outside the gene matches: 3. The CDR3 DNA is TGTGCCAGCAGGACTAGCGGGAGAGCTGAGCAGTTCTTC. Protein product: CASRTSGRAEQFF.

The chain carries TRBV20-1 and TRBJ2-2, with a weak D call TRBD2 (6 bases). With 0 bases removed from V and 5 bases from J, the gap between germline ends came to 13 bases. The CDR3 totals 15 residues. Germline CDR1 DFQATT, CDR2 SNEGSKA (reference sequence). The CDR3 loop reads CSARDVGRDTGELFF. The CDR3 nucleotides are TGCAGTGCTAGAGATGTCGGGAGAGATACCGGGGAGCTGTTTTTT.

This clonotype has at least ten counts. The chain uses TRBV5-1 and TRBJ2-2, with D hard to call. Germline V gene lookup returns CDR1 SGHRS and CDR2 YFSETQ. The CDR3 is made up of 14 amino acids. V was trimmed by 5 bases and J by 4 bases, leaving 12 bases between them. CDR3: CASRLSTPTGELFF. CDR3 DNA: TGCGCCAGCAGATTGTCTACACCCACCGGGGAGCTGTTTTTT.